One and the same sample provided the 22 T cell receptor beta chains below, sequenced in a study of neurological immune-mediated disorders. A single record per CDR3 protein comes from TCRdb applying MiXCR to the 5' RACE reads. The table records approximately 89,000 distinct CDR3 sequences, 4.3% of them present only once. Documented time point: longitudinal time-point 3. The source material was PBMCs. Receptor source: a woman in her sixties with multiple sclerosis.

This clonotype occurred many times. The J gene is TRBJ1-3, the V gene TRBV4-2; possible D gene TRBD1, 5 bases. CDR3 length: 17 residues. V lost 0 bases to trimming and J lost 0 bases, with 12 bases between them. CDR1 and CDR2 (germline): LGHNA, YNFKEQ. CDR3 in DNA: TGTGCCAGCAGCCAAGATCTGGACACCCGCTCTGGAAACACCATATATTTT. Amino acid sequence: CASSQDLDTRSGNTIYF.

This clonotype was observed at least ten times. The chain uses TRBV3-1 and TRBJ1-5; a weak D match, TRBD1 (5 bases). Deletions cut 4 bases from V and 4 bases from J, with 14 bases between. In germline, CDR1 is LGHDT, CDR2 YNNKEL (reference sequence). This CDR3 is built from 15 residues. CDR3 coding DNA: TGTGCCAGCAGCCCCAATGGGGGTTGGAATCAGCCCCAGCATTTT. It is translated as CASSPNGGWNQPQHF.

This clonotype was counted ten times or more. V is TRBV15 and J is TRBJ1-5; unclear D gene. Trimming took 2 bases from V and 3 from J, leaving 8 bases between them. There are 14 residues in the CDR3. Looked up from germline, CDR1 is LNHNV and CDR2 is YYDKDF (reference sequence). The CDR3 protein is CATSRPSLNQPQHF. The CDR3 bases are TGTGCCACCAGCAGACCGAGCCTCAATCAGCCCCAGCATTTT.

This clonotype occurred many times. The chain is built from TRBV11-2 and TRBJ2-7, with 9 bases identical to TRBD1. CDR1 and CDR2 (germline): SGHAT, FQNNGV. V was clipped by 0 bases and J by 4 bases; unmatched bases: 4. There are 15 residues in the CDR3. Here the CDR3 DNA reads TGTGCCAGCAGCTTAGAACAGGGGGCTATGTACGAGCAGTACTTC. Translated, it gives CASSLEQGAMYEQYF.

This clonotype was found many times. The chain couples TRBV27 to TRBJ1-1, with D perhaps TRBD1 (5 bases). The V gene's germline CDR1 is MNHEY and CDR2 SMNVEV (reference sequence). The CDR3 totals 17 residues. V lost 2 bases to trimming and J lost 4 bases, with 20 bases between them. The CDR3 nucleotides read TGTGCCAGCAGTTTAAAGGCCCCCGCAGGGTGGAGCACTGAAGCTTTCTTT. This gives the protein CASSLKAPAGWSTEAFF.

This clonotype was seen many times. The chain has TRBV5-1 and TRBJ2-6, with D unclear. The V gene lost 0 bases and the J gene lost 3 bases, with 7 bases spanning the gap. The CDR3 covers 15 residues. The germline V gene has CDR1 SGHRS and CDR2 YFSETQ. As DNA, the CDR3 is TGCGCCAGCAGCTTGGGGCCACTTGGGGCCAACGTCCTGACTTTC. Protein: CASSLGPLGANVLTF.

This clonotype was counted a few times. The DNA of the CDR3 is TGTGCCAGCCGGCCCGGGGAGAACACCGGGGAGCTGTTTTTT. It is translated as CASRPGENTGELFF. This rearrangement joins TRBV25-1 to TRBJ2-2, with D perhaps matching TRBD2 (5 bases). The CDR3 is 14 amino acids. Germline V lookup: CDR1 MGHDK, CDR2 SYGVNS. V dropped 8 bases and J dropped 1 base, with 11 bases sitting between them.

This clonotype was picked up many times. This sequence joins TRBV20-1 and TRBJ2-3; D may be TRBD1 (5 bases). V was trimmed by 3 bases and J by 4 bases, leaving 20 bases between them. Germline CDR1 DFQATT, CDR2 SNEGSKA (reference sequence). The CDR3 covers 16 residues. As DNA, the CDR3 is TGCAGTGCTAGGGCAACCCAGGCAGGGTGGGCAGATACGCAGTATTTT. Protein: CSARATQAGWADTQYF.

This clonotype was seen many times. The chain recombines TRBV6-6 with TRBJ1-1; maybe TRBD1 (5 bases). Trimming removed 1 base from V and 11 bases from J, with 11 bases in between. The germline V gene encodes CDR1 MNHNY and CDR2 SVGAGI (reference sequence). The CDR3 runs 12 residues. The CDR3 sequence is CASSYWGEGAFF. In DNA, the CDR3 is TGTGCCAGCAGTTACTGGGGTGAGGGGGCTTTCTTT.

This clonotype has at least ten counts. This chain joins TRBV6-5 and TRBJ2-1, with D possibly TRBD1 on 5 matching bases. The V gene's germline CDR1 is MNHEY and CDR2 SVGAGI. This CDR3 comprises 15 residues. Trimming shortened V by 2 bases and J by 1 base, and 9 bases separated the two germline ends. The CDR3 spells CASSYPKGSYNEQFF. CDR3 in DNA: TGTGCCAGCAGTTACCCTAAGGGGTCCTACAATGAGCAGTTCTTC.

At least ten counts were recorded for this clonotype. The chain employs TRBV20-1 and TRBJ2-7; 9 bases line up with TRBD2. CDR3 length: 14 amino acids. The germline V gene has CDR1 DFQATT and CDR2 SNEGSKA (reference sequence). Trimming cost V 0 bases and J 3 bases; bases outside gene matches: 3. As DNA, the CDR3 is TGCAGTGCTAGAGATCTAGCGGGGCTCTACGAGCAGTACTTC. Protein product: CSARDLAGLYEQYF.

This clonotype was seen many times. This chain links TRBV29-1 with TRBJ2-3; no clear D. Germline V CDR1 and CDR2: SQVTM, ANQGSEA. The CDR3 consists of 15 residues. Deletions cut 4 bases from V and 2 bases from J, with 16 bases between. DNA for the CDR3: TGCAGCGTTGTAAGGGCTAGTCTAGTCACAGATACGCAGTATTTT. It yields the protein CSVVRASLVTDTQYF.

This clonotype was seen repeatedly, ten times or more. The J gene is TRBJ1-6, the V gene TRBV20-1; unclear D gene. From germline, CDR1 is DFQATT and CDR2 SNEGSKA (reference sequence). V lost 2 bases to trimming and J lost 3 bases, with 8 bases between them. The CDR3 covers 14 residues. The CDR3 reads CSARPRDYNSPLHF. CDR3 nucleotide sequence: TGCAGTGCTAGACCCCGGGACTATAATTCACCCCTCCACTTT.

This clonotype has at least ten counts. The chain couples TRBV5-1 to TRBJ2-5; 11 nucleotides match TRBD2. Germline CDR1 reads SGHRS; CDR2 reads YFSETQ. The CDR3 is 16 amino acids. J lost 5 bases, V lost 5 bases, and 11 bases had no gene match. The DNA of the CDR3 is TGCGCCAGCAGATCCGGGACTAGCGGTATAAGGGAGACCCAGTACTTC. Translating it yields CASRSGTSGIRETQYF. The full variable domain, rest sourced from reference TRBV5-1 and TRBJ2-5, is KAGVTQTPRYLIKTRGQQVTLSCSPISGHRSVSWYQQTPGQGLQFLFEYFSETQRNKGNFPGRFSGRQFSNSRSEMNVSTLELGDSALYLCASRSGTSGIRETQYFGPGTRLLVL.

This clonotype appeared many times. This sequence joins TRBV12-3 or TRBV12-4 and TRBJ1-5, with D unresolved. The ends were cut back, 5 bases at V and 3 bases at J, with 2 bases in the middle. CDR3 length: 11 amino acids. The CDR3 coding sequence is TGTGCCAGCAGTGCCAATCAGCCCCAGCATTTT. This codes for CASSANQPQHF.

This clonotype was seen a handful of times. A much larger clone sits a single nucleotide away, making a read error possible. The rearrangement joins TRBV7-9 to TRBJ2-2, with D maybe TRBD1 (5 bases). Germline CDR1 reads SEHNR; CDR2 reads FQNEAQ (reference sequence). This CDR3 spans 14 amino acids. The V and J ends lost 7 bases and 7 bases respectively, with 16 bases between them. The CDR3 loop reads CASNPRTLGGELFF. In nucleotides, the CDR3 is TGTGCCAGCAACCCCCGGACACTGGGCGGGGAGCTGTTTTTT. The complete variable domain, with remaining parts taken from reference TRBV7-9 and TRBJ2-2, reads DTGVSQNPRHKITKRGQNVTFRCDPISEHNRLYWYRQTLGQGPEFLTYFQNEAQLEKSRLLSDRFSAERPKGSFSTLEIQRTEQGDSAMYLCASNPRTLGGELFFGEGSRLTVL.

There are many counts of this clonotype. The chain is built from TRBV5-1 and TRBJ2-3; 7 bases agree with TRBD2. Germline lookup yields CDR1 SGHRS and CDR2 YFSETQ. CDR3 length equals 15 residues. V shed 5 bases, J shed 0 bases, and the junction held 6 bases outside the gene matches. The CDR3 DNA reads TGCGCCAGCAGGCTGGGAGGGACCAGCACAGATACGCAGTATTTT. It is translated as CASRLGGTSTDTQYF.

This clonotype was observed at least ten times. This sequence joins TRBV24-1 and TRBJ2-1, with D perhaps matching TRBD2 (5 bases). Germline V gene lookup returns CDR1 KGHDR and CDR2 SFDVKD. Trimming stripped 5 bases from V and 1 base from J, with 11 bases between. This CDR3 comprises 15 residues. The CDR3 nucleotides are TGTGCCACCAGTGGTCAAGGAGGATCCTACAATGAGCAGTTCTTC. Amino acids: CATSGQGGSYNEQFF.

This clonotype appeared many times. This sequence joins TRBV18 and TRBJ2-5, with a possible D match to TRBD2 (6 bases). CDR3 size: 13 residues. Germline V gene lookup returns CDR1 KGHSH and CDR2 LQKENI. The ends were cut back, 4 bases at V and 4 bases at J, with 10 bases in the middle. The CDR3 region is CASSQDGGETQYF. CDR3 DNA: TGTGCCAGCTCACAGGACGGGGGAGAGACCCAGTACTTC.

This clonotype was seen at least ten times. The chain couples TRBV5-1 to TRBJ1-2; 9 bases align to TRBD1. Germline V lookup: CDR1 SGHRS, CDR2 YFSETQ. V lost 4 bases to trimming and J lost 3 bases; unmatched junction nucleotides: 7. The CDR3 has 15 residues. The CDR3: CASSLGTGPYYGYTF. As DNA, the CDR3 is TGCGCCAGCAGCCTAGGGACAGGGCCTTACTATGGCTACACCTTC.

This clonotype was seen repeatedly, ten times or more. The V and J genes are TRBV5-1 and TRBJ1-1, with 9 bases identical to TRBD1. The CDR3 length is 15 residues. Trimming cost V 0 bases and J 12 bases; bases outside gene matches: 12. The germline V gene encodes CDR1 SGHRS and CDR2 YFSETQ. The CDR3 DNA follows: TGCGCCAGCAGCTTGGCATTTCCGGGACAGGGCTTGACTTTCTTT. Translated, it gives CASSLAFPGQGLTFF. Variable domain in full (rest from reference TRBV5-1 and TRBJ1-1): KAGVTQTPRYLIKTRGQQVTLSCSPISGHRSVSWYQQTPGQGLQFLFEYFSETQRNKGNFPGRFSGRQFSNSRSEMNVSTLELGDSALYLCASSLAFPGQGLTFFGQGTRLTVV.

This clonotype was seen ten or more times. V usage is TRBV20-1 and J usage is TRBJ2-1; 10 bases align to TRBD2. V lost 0 bases to trimming and J lost 10 bases; unmatched junction nucleotides: 9. Germline CDR1 is DFQATT and CDR2 is SNEGSKA (reference sequence). This CDR3 comprises 15 residues. CDR3 sequence: CSAREGLAYRPEQFF. CDR3 in DNA: TGCAGTGCTAGAGAGGGACTAGCGTACCGGCCGGAGCAGTTCTTC.